This entry lists 13 T cell receptor beta chains sequenced from one sample in a study of T cell repertoires in cytomegalovirus infection (dated by TCRdb to about 2019). Read against the paper, the sample's treatment or condition label means: in vitro stimulation with specific CMV peptide epitopes to enrich CMV-specific T cells. The reads were generated on an Illumina HiSeq 1500. TCRdb's own reprocessing of the public reads used fastp at Q25 and MiXCR and kept productive beta chains. Records with the same CDR3 protein are collapsed into one entry carrying the most frequent genes and DNA. Across this sample there are 250,000 to 300,000 distinct CDR3 sequences, with 20% to 25% seen only once. The ten largest clones represent approximately 19% of the sample. No cognate antigen is known for these TCRs. The source material was cultured PBMCs, sampled from culture after CMV antigen stimulation. All receptors derive from a human donor in good health (CMV status not recorded). Some clones in this sample may be carry-over from other donors' samples.

This clonotype was counted ten times or more. The V call is TRBV6-2 or TRBV6-3, the J call TRBJ2-3; perhaps D is TRBD1 or TRBD2 (5 bases each). Trimming took 0 bases from V and 6 from J, leaving 16 bases between them. CDR3 length: 16 amino acids. Germline V gene data show CDR1 as MNHEY and CDR2 as SVGEGT. The CDR3 region has the DNA TGTGCCAGCAGTTACTCCAGAGGGGATTGGGTGGATACGCAGTATTTT. Translation gives CASSYSRGDWVDTQYF.

This clonotype was recorded a few times. This chain joins TRBV5-1 and TRBJ2-1; 9 bases match TRBD2. In germline, CDR1 is SGHRS, CDR2 YFSETQ. The CDR3 contains 15 residues. V lost 0 bases to trimming and J lost 6 bases; unmatched junction nucleotides: 4. The CDR3 bases are TGCGCCAGCAGCTTGGTTAGCGGGAGTATCAATGAGCAGTTCTTC. This codes for CASSLVSGSINEQFF.

On this clonotype itself: A much larger clone differs by one base, so this may be a read error. The CDR3 carries no conserved terminal phenylalanine or tryptophan, so it likely arises from a read error. This chain connects TRBV20-1 to TRBJ2-5, with D perhaps matching TRBD1 (5 bases). Germline assignment: CDR1 DFQATT and CDR2 SNEGSKA (reference sequence). The CDR3 extends over 11 amino acids. The chain's CDR3 is CIAGLGETQYL. The CDR3 coding sequence is TGCATTGCAGGGTTAGGGGAGACCCAGTACTTA.

This clonotype was detected ten times or more. The chain is built from TRBV7-6 and TRBJ2-1; 14 bases line up with TRBD2. J lost 5 bases, V lost 5 bases, and 11 bases had no gene match. The CDR3 extends over 18 amino acids. From germline, CDR1 is SGHVS and CDR2 FNYEAQ. The CDR3 nucleotides read TGTGCCAGCAGCCCGAAGGGACTAGCGGGAGTTCGGCACAATGAGCAGTTCTTC. Encoded protein: CASSPKGLAGVRHNEQFF.

This chain uses TRBV11-2 with TRBJ1-5; D remains ambiguous. This CDR3 is built from 15 residues. With 0 bases removed from V and 4 bases from J, the gap between germline ends came to 10 bases. Germline V gene data show CDR1 as SGHAT and CDR2 as FQNNGV. The CDR3 region has the DNA TGTGCCAGCAGCTTAGACAACAGCAGAAATCAGCCCCAGCATTTT. Translated, it gives CASSLDNSRNQPQHF.

This clonotype was picked up many times. The chain employs TRBV7-2 and TRBJ2-3, with D tentatively TRBD2 (5 bases). The CDR3 has 14 residues. Deletions cut 4 bases from V and 4 bases from J, with 12 bases between. Germline CDR1 reads SGHTA; CDR2 reads FQGNSA. The CDR3: CASSSTRVADTQYF. The CDR3 DNA follows: TGTGCCAGCAGCTCCACTAGGGTTGCAGATACGCAGTATTTT.

The CDR3 DNA follows: TGCGCCAGCAGCCCAGGGTGGACCGGGGAGCTGTTTTTT. It encodes CASSPGWTGELFF. The chain carries TRBV4-1 and TRBJ2-2, with D tentatively TRBD1 (5 bases). CDR3 length: 13 residues. CDR1 MGHRA and CDR2 YSYEKL come from the germline V gene. V was cut by 4 bases and J by 5 bases, with 8 bases left in between.

This clonotype was seen at least ten times. The chain employs TRBV12-3 or TRBV12-4 and TRBJ1-2, with 7 bases matching TRBD1. After removal of 6 bases from V and 2 bases from J, the junction contained 3 bases not matched to a gene. The CDR3 sequence is 13 residues long. CDR3 in DNA: TGTGCCAGCAGCTTGACAGGGAACTATGGCTACACCTTC. Translating gives CASSLTGNYGYTF.

This clonotype occurred a few times. The chain has TRBV7-8 and TRBJ1-1; D perhaps matches TRBD1 (5 bases). Trimming pared 0 bases from V and 4 bases from J, leaving 12 bases between. CDR1 SGHVS and CDR2 FQNEAQ come from the germline V gene. The CDR3 totals 15 residues. CDR3 in DNA: TGTGCCAGCAGCTTAGCCCGGGGCGCAGCCACTGAAGCTTTCTTT. Translating gives CASSLARGAATEAFF.

This clonotype was detected many times. The chain couples TRBV7-8 to TRBJ2-7, with 7 bases identical to TRBD2. This CDR3 region has 18 residues. After removal of 3 bases from V and 1 base from J, the junction contained 15 bases not matched to a gene. CDR1 and CDR2 from the germline V gene are SGHVS and FQNEAQ. The CDR3 reads CASSFWVAGWGVSYEQYF. The CDR3 DNA reads TGTGCCAGCAGCTTTTGGGTAGCGGGTTGGGGCGTTTCCTACGAGCAGTACTTC.

The chain is built from TRBV7-6 and TRBJ2-1, with a possible D match to TRBD2 (5 bases). Germline-derived CDR1 and CDR2 are SGHVS and FNYEAQ. Trimming left V 4 bases short and J 8 bases short, with 15 bases between. This CDR3 region has 14 residues. The CDR3 reads CASSSQTKAHEQFF. Written as DNA, the CDR3 is TGTGCCAGCAGCTCACAGACTAAGGCGCATGAGCAGTTCTTC.

This clonotype was counted many times. The chain combines TRBV7-2 with TRBJ2-1; 10 bases map to TRBD2. CDR1 is SGHTA, CDR2 FQGNSA, per germline. Trimming removed 3 bases from V and 6 bases from J; junction bases left unmatched: 5. The CDR3 runs to 15 residues. The CDR3 DNA reads as TGTGCCAGCAGCTTGGAGAGCGGGAGGGCCAATGAGCAGTTCTTC. As protein: CASSLESGRANEQFF. Supplemented by reference TRBV7-2 and TRBJ2-1, the full variable domain reads GAGVSQSPSNKVTEKGKDVELRCDPISGHTALYWYRQSLGQGLEFLIYFQGNSAPDKSGLPSDRFSAERTGGSVSTLTIQRTQQEDSAVYLCASSLESGRANEQFFGPGTRLTVL.

This clonotype was picked up a small number of times. V gene TRBV19 combines with J gene TRBJ1-2; TRBD1 matches 8 bases. The V gene end was trimmed by 4 bases and the J gene end by 6 bases; junction bases not matched to a gene: 16. CDR1 is LNHDA, CDR2 SQIVND, per germline (reference sequence). This CDR3 region has 17 residues. The CDR3 protein is CASSRGRTGPTIDGYTF. CDR3 DNA: TGTGCCAGTAGTAGGGGAAGGACAGGGCCGACAATTGATGGCTACACCTTC.